This T cell receptor (beta chain) was sequenced during a study of beta chain features in type 1 diabetes. For the study at large: Examination covered around 100 million sorted cells spanning all samples.

Trimming stripped 0 bases from V and 7 bases from J, with 19 bases between. Germline loops: CDR1 MNHNY, CDR2 SVGAGI (reference sequence). The CDR3 has 16 residues. Points from the study as a whole: Researchers could not determine here whether HLA type influences TCRB rearrangement. Patients' naive, central memory and Treg TCRB repertoires seemed closer to one another than those of healthy donors. Type 1 diabetes patients had TCRB CDR3s that were shorter (moderately but significantly so) in all four CD4+ subsets. Type 1 diabetes patients had VDJ junctions that carried fewer insertions and more deletions.

Since all of the isolated RNA was reverse transcribed, expressed TCRB transcripts were what got sequenced. Using immunoSEQ multiplex PCR, the repertoire was profiled, and TCRdb retains in-frame clones only, with some absent. The table includes about 370,000 clones, 9.6% detected once. Points on this clone: Antigen unknown.

The rearrangement uses TRBV6-6 and TRBJ2-7; weak D call: TRBD1 (7 bases). This receptor was identified in a young man with type 1 diabetes. The sequencing input was central memory CD4+ T cells from blood. CDR3 DNA: TGTGCCAGCAGTTACTCGGCTCAGGGGGGTCGTTGGGAGCAGTACTTC. Its translation is CASSYSAQGGRWEQYF.